The 9 T cell receptor beta chains given below trace back to one sample, sequenced in a study of cytomegalovirus exposure and HLA in healthy donors. Primers for the PCR totalled 60 Vbeta and 13 Jbeta. Sequencing was performed with immunoSEQ multiplex PCR; in TCRdb, only in-frame clones are kept and a portion is missing. The table shows about 110,000 clones, with roughly 80% occurring only once. The sample was PBMCs. All receptors derive from a man in his 60s in good health and CMV-seronegative.

The chain uses TRBV4-2 and TRBJ2-1; 10 bases agree with TRBD2. The V and J ends lost 6 bases and 4 bases, in that order; junction bases with no gene match: 18. The CDR3 contains 19 residues. Per germline, CDR1 LGHNA and CDR2 YNFKEQ. The CDR3 loop reads CASRRASGGVTTRYNEQFF. CDR3 DNA sequence: TGTGCCAGCAGGAGGGCCAGCGGGGGGGTGACTACTAGGTACAATGAGCAGTTCTTC.

This chain connects TRBV6-1 to TRBJ2-7; D may be TRBD1 (6 bases). CDR3 length equals 15 residues. Looked up from germline, CDR1 is MNHNS and CDR2 is SASEGT. V was clipped by 2 bases and J by 4 bases, with 15 bases between them. The chain's CDR3 is CASSEFGQRLYEQYV. Here the CDR3 DNA reads TGTGCCAGCAGTGAATTTGGACAGCGCCTTTACGAGCAGTACGTC.

The J gene is TRBJ1-3, the V gene TRBV5-4; D is unresolved. This CDR3 contains 14 residues. Trimming shortened V by 0 bases and J by 3 bases, and 7 bases separated the two germline ends. Germline V CDR1 and CDR2: SGHNT, YYREEE (reference sequence). The CDR3 protein is CASSLDSRGNTIYF. The CDR3 nucleotides are TGTGCCAGCAGCTTGGACAGCCGTGGAAACACCATATATTTT. Full variable domain (rest looked up from reference TRBV5-4 and TRBJ1-3): ETGVTQSPTHLIKTRGQQVTLRCSSQSGHNTVSWYQQALGQGPQFIFQYYREEENGRGNFPPRFSGLQFPNYSSELNVNALELDDSALYLCASSLDSRGNTIYFGEGSWLTVV.

The chain links TRBV7-9 to TRBJ2-3; 8 positions agree with TRBD2. CDR3 size: 14 residues. Germline V lookup: CDR1 SEHNR, CDR2 FQNEAQ (reference sequence). V gave up 4 bases and J gave up 14 bases; unmatched junction bases: 14. The CDR3 DNA sequence: TGTGCCAGCAGCTCCTCGACGACTAGCGCGGTCGGGTATTTT. This encodes CASSSSTTSAVGYF.

The genes are TRBV5-5 and TRBJ1-5, with a tentative D call TRBD1 (6 bases). Trimming removed 5 bases from V and 5 bases from J, with 17 bases in between. This CDR3 region has 15 residues. Germline V gives CDR1 SGHKS, CDR2 YYEKEE (reference sequence). CDR3 loop: CASSPEGVPYQPQHF. DNA of the CDR3: TGTGCCAGCAGTCCCGAGGGGGTACCTTATCAGCCCCAGCATTTT. The entire variable domain, with the rest obtained from reference TRBV5-5 and TRBJ1-5, is as follows: DAGVTQSPTHLIKTRGQQVTLRCSPISGHKSVSWYQQVLGQGPQFIFQYYEKEERGRGNFPDRFSARQFPNYSSELNVNALLLGDSALYLCASSPEGVPYQPQHFGDGTRLSIL.

V usage is TRBV28 and J usage is TRBJ2-2, with 8 bases lining up with TRBD2. The CDR3 loop spans 15 amino acids. V lost 1 base and J lost 6; bases outside the gene matches: 4. Germline values: CDR1 MDHEN, CDR2 SYDVKM. The CDR3 sequence: CASSLFGRAAGELFF. Here the CDR3 DNA reads TGTGCCAGCAGTTTATTCGGGAGGGCCGCCGGGGAGCTGTTTTTT.

The rearrangement links TRBV15 to TRBJ2-1, with TRBD2 matching over 14 bases. The germline V gene encodes CDR1 LNHNV and CDR2 YYDKDF (reference sequence). The CDR3 extends over 16 amino acids. Losses at the gene ends were 2 bases for V and 5 bases for J; bases not matched to a gene: 2. The CDR3 sequence is CATSRPTSGGDNEQFF. The CDR3 coding sequence is TGTGCCACCAGCAGACCGACTAGCGGGGGGGACAATGAGCAGTTCTTC.

In this sample, this clone turned up once. The gene calls are TRBV18 and TRBJ1-1; TRBD1 matches at 8 bases. Looked up from germline, CDR1 is KGHSH and CDR2 is LQKENI. This CDR3 comprises 14 residues. The trim removed 5 bases at V and 7 bases at J, leaving 9 bases unmatched. The CDR3 spells CASSSTTGEIEAFF. CDR3 DNA: TGTGCCAGCTCATCTACGACAGGGGAGATTGAAGCTTTCTTT.

V is TRBV6-5 and J is TRBJ1-1; 7 bases line up with TRBD1. The germline gives CDR1 MNHEY, CDR2 SVGAGI. The CDR3 consists of 15 residues. V lost 2 bases, J lost 0 bases, and 3 bases stayed unmatched. CDR3 amino acids: CASSYTGAVNTEAFF. The CDR3 DNA is TGTGCCAGCAGTTACACAGGGGCCGTGAACACTGAAGCTTTCTTT.